This T cell receptor (beta chain) is drawn from a study of T cells in tuberculosis. The sample holds a few counts of this clone. Thawed, overnight-rested PBMC were stained with GMM-loaded CD1B tetramer, viability dye and anti-CD3, then sorted. The CD1B tetramers carried C32 glucose monomycolate purified from Rhodococcus equi. CDR1 is KGHSH, CDR2 LQKENI, per germline. V was pared by 3 bases and J by 4 bases, with 13 bases between. The CDR3 has 16 amino acids. The table came from immunoSEQ multiplex PCR; TCRdb's copy has only in-frame clones and leaves some out. The table records approximately 59,000 clones, around 81% of them present only once.

Sequenced: CD1b-GMM tetramer-negative cells sorted from PBMCs. The gene calls are TRBV18 and TRBJ2-6; TRBD1 might be the D (5 bases). The sequence derives from an adult woman with latent tuberculosis. This CDR3 is CASSPLTDPGANVLTF. The CDR3 DNA is TGTGCCAGCTCACCCCTGACAGATCCCGGGGCCAACGTCCTGACTTTC.